The clone carrying this T cell receptor (beta chain) showed up just a few times. What it binds is not known. The data were obtained in a study of CD8+CD57+ T cells in acquired aplastic anemia. Whole-study context: Sorted CD4+ and CD8+ cells yielded DNA averaging around 3.2 ug. Findings and limits, study-wide: Patients had fewer than 35 CD8+ CDR3 sequences in common with controls (the shared set). CD8+ Simpson's diversity showed no significant patient-control difference.

Genomic DNA provided the template from which TCR beta VDJ and CDR3 profiles were obtained. Each CDR3 protein is one row after TCRdb ran MiXCR on the reads. The repertoire has under 200,000 distinct CDR3 sequences, around 66% of them found once; the top ten carry around 42%. The germline CDR1 and CDR2 sequences are DFQATT and SNEGSKA (reference sequence). The V and J ends lost 2 bases and 5 bases respectively, with 9 bases between them. This CDR3 is 12 amino acids long. The genes are TRBV20-1 and TRBJ2-5; possible D gene TRBD2, 6 bases. The TCR sequence derives from a human donor with severe aplastic anemia or a healthy control (not recorded which). Sequencing was performed on sorted CD4+, CD8+, or CD8+CD57+ T cells (not recorded which) from PBMCs. The CDR3 here is CSARRLVETQYF. The CDR3 DNA is TGCAGTGCTAGACGACTAGTCGAGACCCAGTACTTC.